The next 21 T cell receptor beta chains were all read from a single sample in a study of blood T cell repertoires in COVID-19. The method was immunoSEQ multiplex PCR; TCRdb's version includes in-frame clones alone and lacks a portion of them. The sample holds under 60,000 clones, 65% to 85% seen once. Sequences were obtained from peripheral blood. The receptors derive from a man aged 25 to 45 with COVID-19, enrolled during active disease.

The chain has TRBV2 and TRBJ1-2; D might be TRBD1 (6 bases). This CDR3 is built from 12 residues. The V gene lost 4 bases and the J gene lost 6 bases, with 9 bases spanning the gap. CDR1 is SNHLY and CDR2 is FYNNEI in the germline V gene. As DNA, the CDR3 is TGTGCCAGCAGTGTCAGGGGAGATGGCTACACCTTC. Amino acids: CASSVRGDGYTF.

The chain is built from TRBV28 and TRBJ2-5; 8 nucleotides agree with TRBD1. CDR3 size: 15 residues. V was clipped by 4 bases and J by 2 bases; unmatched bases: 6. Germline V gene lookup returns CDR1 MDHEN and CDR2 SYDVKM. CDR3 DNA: TGTGCCAGCAGTTCTGAAACAGGGGGTCAAGAGACCCAGTACTTC. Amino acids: CASSSETGGQETQYF.

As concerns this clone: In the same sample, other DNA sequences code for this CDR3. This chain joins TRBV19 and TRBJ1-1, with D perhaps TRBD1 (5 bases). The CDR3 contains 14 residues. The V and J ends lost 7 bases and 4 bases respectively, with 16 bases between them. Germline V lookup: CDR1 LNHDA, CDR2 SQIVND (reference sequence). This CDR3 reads CASTPGTGGTEAFF. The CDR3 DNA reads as TGTGCCAGTACCCCCGGTACCGGGGGCACTGAAGCTTTCTTT.

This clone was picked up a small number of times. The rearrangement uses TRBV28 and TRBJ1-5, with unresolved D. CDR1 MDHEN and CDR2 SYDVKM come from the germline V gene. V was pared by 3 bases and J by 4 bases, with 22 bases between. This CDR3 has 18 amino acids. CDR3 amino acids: CASSFRVGKKRSNQPQHF. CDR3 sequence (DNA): TGTGCCAGCAGTTTCCGGGTTGGTAAGAAGAGATCGAATCAGCCCCAGCATTTT.

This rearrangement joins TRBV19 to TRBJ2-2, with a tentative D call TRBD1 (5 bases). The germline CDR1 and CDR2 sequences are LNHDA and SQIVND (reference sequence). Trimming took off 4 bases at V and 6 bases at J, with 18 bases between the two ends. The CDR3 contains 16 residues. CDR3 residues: CASSTTGSFLPGELFF. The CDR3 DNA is TGTGCCAGTAGTACTACAGGTTCTTTCTTACCCGGGGAGCTGTTTTTT. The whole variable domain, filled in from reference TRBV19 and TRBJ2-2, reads DGGITQSPKYLFRKEGQNVTLSCEQNLNHDAMYWYRQDPGQGLRLIYYSQIVNDFQKGDIAEGYSVSREKKESFPLTVTSAQKNPTAFYLCASSTTGSFLPGELFFGEGSRLTVL.

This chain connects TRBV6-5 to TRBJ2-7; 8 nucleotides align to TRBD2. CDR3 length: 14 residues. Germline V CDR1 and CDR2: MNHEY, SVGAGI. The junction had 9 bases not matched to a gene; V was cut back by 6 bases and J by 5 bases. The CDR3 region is CASSPGLAGHEQYF. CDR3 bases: TGTGCCAGCAGCCCAGGGCTAGCGGGCCACGAGCAGTACTTC.

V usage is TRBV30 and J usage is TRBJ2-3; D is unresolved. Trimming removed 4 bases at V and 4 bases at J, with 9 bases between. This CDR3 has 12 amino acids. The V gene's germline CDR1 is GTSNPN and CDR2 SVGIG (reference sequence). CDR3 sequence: CAWIGFPDTQYF. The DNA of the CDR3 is TGTGCCTGGATTGGCTTTCCAGATACGCAGTATTTT.

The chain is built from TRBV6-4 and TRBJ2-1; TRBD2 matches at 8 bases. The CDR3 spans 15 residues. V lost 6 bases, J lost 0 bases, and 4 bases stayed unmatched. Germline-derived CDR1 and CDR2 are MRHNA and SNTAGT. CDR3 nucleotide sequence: TGTGCCAGCAGCTCAACTAGCGGCTCCTACAATGAGCAGTTCTTC. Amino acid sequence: CASSSTSGSYNEQFF.

CDR3 nucleotides: TGTGCCATCAGTGAGTCAAGTGGTGCGTCGGGGGAGCAGTACTTC. This encodes CAISESSGASGEQYF. This chain uses TRBV10-3 with TRBJ2-7, with D maybe TRBD2 (5 bases). CDR1 ENHRY and CDR2 SYGVKD come from the germline V gene. The CDR3 spans 15 residues. Trimming left V 0 bases short and J 7 bases short, with 16 bases between.

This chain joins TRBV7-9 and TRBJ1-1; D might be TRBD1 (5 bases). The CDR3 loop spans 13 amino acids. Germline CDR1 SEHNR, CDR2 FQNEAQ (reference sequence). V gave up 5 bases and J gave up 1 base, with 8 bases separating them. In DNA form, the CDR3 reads TGTGCCAGCAGCGAAAGGGGGAACACTGAAGCTTTCTTT. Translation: CASSERGNTEAFF.

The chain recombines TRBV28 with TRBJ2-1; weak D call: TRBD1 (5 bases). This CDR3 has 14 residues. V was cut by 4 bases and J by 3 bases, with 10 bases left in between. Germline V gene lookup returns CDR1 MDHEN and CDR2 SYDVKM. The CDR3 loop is CASSSGIIYNEQFF. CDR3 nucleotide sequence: TGTGCCAGCAGTTCAGGGATAATCTACAATGAGCAGTTCTTC.

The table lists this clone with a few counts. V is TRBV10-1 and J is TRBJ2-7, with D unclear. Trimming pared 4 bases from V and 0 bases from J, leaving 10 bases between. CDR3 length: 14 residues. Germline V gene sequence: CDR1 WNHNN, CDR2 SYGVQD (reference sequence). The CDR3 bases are TGCGCCAGCAGTGGCTCCACCAGCTCCTACGAGCAGTACTTC. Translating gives CASSGSTSSYEQYF.

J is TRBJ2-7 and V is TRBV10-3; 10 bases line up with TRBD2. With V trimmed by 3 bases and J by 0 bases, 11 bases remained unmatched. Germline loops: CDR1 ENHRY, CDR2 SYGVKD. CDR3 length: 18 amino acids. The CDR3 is CAISDRSSGSPNSYEQYF. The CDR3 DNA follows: TGTGCCATCAGTGATAGGTCTAGCGGGAGCCCCAACTCCTACGAGCAGTACTTC.

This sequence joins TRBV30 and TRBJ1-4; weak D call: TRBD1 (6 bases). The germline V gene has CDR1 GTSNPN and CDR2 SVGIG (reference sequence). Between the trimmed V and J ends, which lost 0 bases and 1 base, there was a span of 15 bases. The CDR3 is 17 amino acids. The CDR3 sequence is CAWSVMLDSRTNEKLFF. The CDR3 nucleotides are TGTGCCTGGAGTGTAATGTTGGACAGCCGAACTAATGAAAAACTGTTTTTT.

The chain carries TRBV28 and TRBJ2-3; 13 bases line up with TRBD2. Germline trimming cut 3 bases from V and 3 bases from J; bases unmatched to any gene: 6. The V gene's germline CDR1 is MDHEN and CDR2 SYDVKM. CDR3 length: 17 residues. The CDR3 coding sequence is TGTGCCAGCAGTTTCTCCGGACTAGCGGGAGTAACAGATACGCAGTATTTT. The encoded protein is CASSFSGLAGVTDTQYF.

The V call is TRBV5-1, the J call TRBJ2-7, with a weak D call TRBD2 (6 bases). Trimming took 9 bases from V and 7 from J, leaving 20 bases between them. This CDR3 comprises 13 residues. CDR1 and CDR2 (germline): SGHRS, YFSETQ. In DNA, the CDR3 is TGCGCCACCACCGGGACTCCTCGAGGGGAGCAGTACTTC. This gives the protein CATTGTPRGEQYF.

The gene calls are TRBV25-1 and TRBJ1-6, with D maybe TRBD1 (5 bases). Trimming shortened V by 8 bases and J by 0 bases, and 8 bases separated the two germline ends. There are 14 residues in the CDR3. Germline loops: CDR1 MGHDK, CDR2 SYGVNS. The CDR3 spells CASQDSSYNSPLHF. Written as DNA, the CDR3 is TGTGCCAGCCAAGACAGCTCCTATAATTCACCCCTCCACTTT.

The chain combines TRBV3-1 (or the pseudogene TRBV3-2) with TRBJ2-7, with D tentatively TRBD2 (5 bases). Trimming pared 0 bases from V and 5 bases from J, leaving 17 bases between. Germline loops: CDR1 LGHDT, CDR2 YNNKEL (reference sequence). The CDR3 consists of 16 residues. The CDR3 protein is CASSQDRRSLRDEQYF. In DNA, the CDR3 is TGTGCCAGCAGCCAAGATAGGAGGAGCTTAAGGGACGAGCAGTACTTC.

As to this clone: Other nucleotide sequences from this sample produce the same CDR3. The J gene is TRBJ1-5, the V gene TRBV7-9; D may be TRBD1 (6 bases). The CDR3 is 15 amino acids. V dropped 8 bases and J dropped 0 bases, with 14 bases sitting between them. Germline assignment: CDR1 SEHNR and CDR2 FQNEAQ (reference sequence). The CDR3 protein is CASAMTGDSNQPQHF. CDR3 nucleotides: TGTGCCAGCGCGATGACAGGAGATAGCAATCAGCCCCAGCATTTT.

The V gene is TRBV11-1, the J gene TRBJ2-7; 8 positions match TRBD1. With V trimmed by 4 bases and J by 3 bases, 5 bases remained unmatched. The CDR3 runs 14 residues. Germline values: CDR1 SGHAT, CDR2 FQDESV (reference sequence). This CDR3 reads CASSSRTGIYEQYF. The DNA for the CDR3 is TGTGCCAGCAGCTCGCGGACAGGGATCTACGAGCAGTACTTC.

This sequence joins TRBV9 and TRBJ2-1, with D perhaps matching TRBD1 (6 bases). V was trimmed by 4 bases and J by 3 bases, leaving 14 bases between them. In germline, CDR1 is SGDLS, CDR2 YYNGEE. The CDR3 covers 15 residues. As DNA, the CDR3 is TGTGCCAGCAGCCCTATAGGGACAAACTACAATGAGCAGTTCTTC. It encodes CASSPIGTNYNEQFF.